One sample yielded the 2 T cell receptor beta chains listed below, sequenced in a study of blood T cell repertoires in COVID-19. Method: immunoSEQ multiplex PCR; TCRdb's copy keeps in-frame clones and lacks some. In the table there are 250,000 or so clones, more than 85% of which are singletons. The sample was peripheral blood. The receptors come from a woman in her 70s with active or convalescent COVID-19.

The chain employs TRBV7-6 and TRBJ1-5; D may be TRBD1 (5 bases). Trimming took 2 bases from V and 7 from J, leaving 9 bases between them. There are 13 residues in the CDR3. Germline CDR1 reads SGHVS; CDR2 reads FNYEAQ. The CDR3 loop is CASSLRRDQPQHF. DNA of the CDR3: TGTGCCAGCAGCTTAAGGAGGGACCAGCCCCAGCATTTT.

This clone was seen only once. The chain recombines TRBV18 with TRBJ2-7; 7 nucleotides align to TRBD1. The V and J ends lost 1 base and 3 bases, in that order; junction bases with no gene match: 3. Germline V lookup: CDR1 KGHSH, CDR2 LQKENI. The length of the CDR3 is 14 residues. The CDR3: CASSPLGQDYEQYF. For the CDR3, the DNA is TGTGCCAGCTCACCACTAGGACAGGACTACGAGCAGTACTTC. Drawing the rest from reference TRBV18 and TRBJ2-7, the complete variable domain is NAGVMQNPRHLVRRRGQEARLRCSPMKGHSHVYWYRQLPEEGLKFMVYLQKENIIDESGMPKERFSAEFPKEGPSILRIQQVVRGDSAAYFCASSPLGQDYEQYFGPGTRLTVT.